Listed below are T cell receptor beta chains from one sample, sequenced in a study of blood T cells in healthy people across ages. TCRdb independently ran MiXCR on the 5' RACE reads; one entry per CDR3 protein. The repertoire holds 750,000 to 950,000 distinct CDR3 sequences, with 20% to 30% as singletons. This sample also belongs to another study, concerning T cells of mothers and their children.

The sequenced sample was blood. These receptors all come from a boy younger than 18 in good health. The CDR3 runs from the conserved cysteine through the conserved F or W.

>TRBV5-6
CASSLGGRAKFNEQFF
>TRBV9
CASSVGLGDYEQYF
>TRBV19
CASSDVRYNEQFF
>TRBV20-1
CSARDPGRRETQYF
>TRBV7-2
CASSFRRDRQYF
>TRBV20-1
CSAREWGLAGGTDTQYF
>TRBV18
CASSPVAGAREKLFF
>TRBV5-1
CASSFQGAEETQYF
>TRBV12-3/TRBV12-4
CASSSRQKREEETQYF
>TRBV20-1
CSARDKPRLYEQYF
>TRBV25-1
CASLAGETYEQYF
>TRBV7-2
CASSRPTSGSRETQYF
>TRBV27
CASSLDPLKRDGYTF
>TRBV5-1
CASSLAWTGEAKNIQYF
>TRBV7-9
CASSLDRVSYEQYF
>TRBV28
CASSLLGGLNTGELFF
>TRBV6-1
CASSLTGQLRRETQYF
>TRBV6-5
CASSYSRPGDGSYEQYF
>TRBV24-1
CATASNTGELFF
>TRBV29-1
CSVEEAGTGGDEQYF
>TRBV29-1
CSVRDRENGYTF
>TRBV7-2
CASRPNGILDF
>TRBV12-3/TRBV12-4
CASSLEGAILISNQPQHF
>TRBV2
CASSGQDGLNQPQHF
>TRBV28
CASSPPWVEWSSPLHF
>TRBV27
CASRRNPRDGYEQYF
>TRBV20-1
CSPFARGNGDTQYF
>TRBV11-2
CASSPGTDPGANVLTF
>TRBV2
CASSLRGRMNTEAFF
>TRBV7-3
CAGSLTSGGEQYF
>TRBV20-1
CSAEGTGGAGYGYTF
>TRBV13
CASSSVDRGEQYF